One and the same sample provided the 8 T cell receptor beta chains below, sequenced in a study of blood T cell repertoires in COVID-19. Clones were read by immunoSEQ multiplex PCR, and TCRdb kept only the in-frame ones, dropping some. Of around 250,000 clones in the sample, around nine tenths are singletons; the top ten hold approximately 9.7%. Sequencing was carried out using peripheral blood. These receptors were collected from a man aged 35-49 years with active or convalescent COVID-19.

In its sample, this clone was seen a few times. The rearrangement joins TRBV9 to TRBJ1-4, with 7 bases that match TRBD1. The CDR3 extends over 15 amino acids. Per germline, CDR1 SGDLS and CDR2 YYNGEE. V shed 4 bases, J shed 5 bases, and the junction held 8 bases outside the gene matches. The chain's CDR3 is CASSSTRGRNEKLFF. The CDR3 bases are TGTGCCAGCAGCTCGACAAGGGGGCGAAATGAAAAACTGTTTTTT.

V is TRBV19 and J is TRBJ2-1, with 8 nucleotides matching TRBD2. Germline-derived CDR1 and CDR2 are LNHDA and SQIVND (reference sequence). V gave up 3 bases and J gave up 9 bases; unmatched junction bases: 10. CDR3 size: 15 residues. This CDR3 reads CASSIGAGLGFEQFF. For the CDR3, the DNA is TGTGCCAGTAGTATCGGAGCGGGACTAGGCTTTGAGCAGTTCTTC.

The CDR3 nucleotides are TGTGCCAGCTCACCACCTACAGGGGGCGCGAGAGTCTACGAGCAGTACTTC. As protein: CASSPPTGGARVYEQYF. The gene calls are TRBV18 and TRBJ2-7; 9 bases line up with TRBD1. Germline V CDR1 and CDR2: KGHSH, LQKENI. V shed 0 bases, J shed 3 bases, and the junction held 9 bases outside the gene matches. The CDR3 has 17 residues.

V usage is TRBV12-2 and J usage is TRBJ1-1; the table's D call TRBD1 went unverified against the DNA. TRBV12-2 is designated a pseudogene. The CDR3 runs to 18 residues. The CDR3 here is CASRAFPPFDRTTTEAFF. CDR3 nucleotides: TGTGCAAGTCGCGCTTTCCCCCCGTTCGACAGGACCACCACTGAAGCTTTCTTT.

CDR3 nucleotides: TGTGCCAGCAGCGACACGGGTAGCGGTTTCTCCTACAATGAGCAGTTCTTC. Its translation: CASSDTGSGFSYNEQFF. The rearrangement links TRBV11-2 to TRBJ2-1; the D gene is possibly TRBD2 (6 bases). CDR3 length equals 17 residues. Germline V gene sequence: CDR1 SGHAT, CDR2 FQNNGV. The V gene lost 5 bases and the J gene lost 0 bases, with 17 bases spanning the gap.

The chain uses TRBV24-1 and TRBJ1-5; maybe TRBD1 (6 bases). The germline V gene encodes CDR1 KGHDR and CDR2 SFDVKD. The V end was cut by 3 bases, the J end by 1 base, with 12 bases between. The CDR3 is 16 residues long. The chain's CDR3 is CATSDVDSESNQPQHF. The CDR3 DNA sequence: TGTGCCACCAGTGATGTGGACAGTGAAAGCAATCAGCCCCAGCATTTT.

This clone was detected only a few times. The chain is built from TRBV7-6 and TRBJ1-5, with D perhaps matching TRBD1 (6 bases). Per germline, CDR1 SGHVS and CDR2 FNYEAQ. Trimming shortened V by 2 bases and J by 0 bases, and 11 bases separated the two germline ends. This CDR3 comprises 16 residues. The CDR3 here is CASSLLQGDSNQPQHF. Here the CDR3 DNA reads TGTGCCAGCAGCTTATTACAGGGCGATAGCAATCAGCCCCAGCATTTT.

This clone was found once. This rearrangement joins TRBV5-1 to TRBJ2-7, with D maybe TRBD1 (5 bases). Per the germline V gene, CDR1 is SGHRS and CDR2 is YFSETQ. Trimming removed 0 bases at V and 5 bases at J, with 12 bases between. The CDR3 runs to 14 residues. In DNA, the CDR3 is TGCGCCAGCAGCTTGGCTGACAGATTTAACGAGCAGTACTTC. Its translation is CASSLADRFNEQYF.